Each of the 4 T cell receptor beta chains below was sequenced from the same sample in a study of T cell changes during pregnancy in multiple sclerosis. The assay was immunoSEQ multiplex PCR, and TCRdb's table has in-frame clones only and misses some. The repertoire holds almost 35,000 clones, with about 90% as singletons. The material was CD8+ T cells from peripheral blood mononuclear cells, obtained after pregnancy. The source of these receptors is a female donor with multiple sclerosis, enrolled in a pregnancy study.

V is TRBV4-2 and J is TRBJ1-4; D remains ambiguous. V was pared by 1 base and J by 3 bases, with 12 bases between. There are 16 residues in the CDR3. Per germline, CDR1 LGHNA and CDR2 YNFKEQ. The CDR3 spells CASSQVGGASNEKLFF. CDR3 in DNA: TGTGCCAGCAGCCAAGTTGGAGGAGCTTCTAATGAAAAACTGTTTTTT.

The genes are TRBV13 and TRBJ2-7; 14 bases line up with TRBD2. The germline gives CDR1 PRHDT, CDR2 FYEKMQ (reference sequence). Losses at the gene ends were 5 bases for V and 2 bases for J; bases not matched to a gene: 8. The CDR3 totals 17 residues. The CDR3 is CASSPTGTSGGAYEQYF. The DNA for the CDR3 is TGTGCCAGCAGCCCGACCGGGACTAGCGGGGGCGCCTACGAGCAGTACTTC.

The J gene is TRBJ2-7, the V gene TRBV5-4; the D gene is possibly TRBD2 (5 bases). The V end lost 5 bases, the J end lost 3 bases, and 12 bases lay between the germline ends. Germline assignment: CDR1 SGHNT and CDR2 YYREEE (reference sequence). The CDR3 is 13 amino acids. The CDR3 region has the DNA TGTGCCAGCAGGACGGGATCCTACTACGAGCAGTACTTC. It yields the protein CASRTGSYYEQYF.

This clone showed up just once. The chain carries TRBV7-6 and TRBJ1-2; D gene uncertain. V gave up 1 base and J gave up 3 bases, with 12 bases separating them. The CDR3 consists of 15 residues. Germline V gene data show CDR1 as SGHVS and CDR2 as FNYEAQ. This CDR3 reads CASSLGEGWDYGYTF. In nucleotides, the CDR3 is TGTGCCAGCAGCTTAGGGGAGGGATGGGACTATGGCTACACCTTC.